Listed below are T cell receptor beta chains from one sample, sequenced in a study of spatial heterogeneity in lung cancer. TCRdb re-analysed the 5' RACE reads in MiXCR, keeping a single row per CDR3 protein. The table shows about 39,000 distinct CDR3 sequences, with 4.5% to 6% occurring only once. The sequenced sample was PBMCs, obtained at surgery. The receptors stem from a male donor with early-stage non-small cell lung cancer. CDR3s include the opening cysteine and the closing phenylalanine or tryptophan. A D gene is named only where the DNA matches it firmly. Where a row states a size, it is once, few, many or the class of an expanded clone; other rows omit it.

v_gene	j_gene	abundance	d_gene	CDR3aa	CDR3nt
TRBV11-3	TRBJ2-5	NA	NA	CASSLGRAGKETQYF	TGTGCCAGCAGCTTAGGTCGGGCCGGGAAAGAGACCCAGTACTTC
TRBV7-2	TRBJ2-7	few	NA	CASSLASDSNSYEQYF	TGTGCCAGCAGCTTAGCTTCGGACAGTAACTCCTACGAGCAGTACTTC
TRBV4-2	TRBJ2-2	many	TRBD2	CASSRAGEAGELFF	TGTGCCAGCAGCCGAGCGGGGGAGGCCGGGGAGCTGTTTTTT
TRBV10-3	TRBJ2-7	few	NA	CAISAPDTTYEQYF	TGTGCCATCAGTGCCCCGGACACGACCTACGAGCAGTACTTC
TRBV5-1	TRBJ1-4	few	NA	CASSPGLVRAQHEKLFF	TGCGCCAGCAGCCCGGGGCTGGTGAGGGCGCAACATGAAAAACTGTTTTTT
TRBV6-2/TRBV6-3	TRBJ2-7	many	NA	CASKVTSSYEQYF	TGTGCCAGCAAGGTGACGAGCTCCTACGAGCAGTACTTC
TRBV29-1	TRBJ1-3	many	NA	CSVETLDTPGNTIYF	TGCAGCGTTGAGACCTTGGACACCCCTGGAAACACCATATATTTT
TRBV19	TRBJ1-2	many	NA	CASSAGRIIDYGYTF	TGTGCCAGTAGTGCGGGACGGATTATTGACTATGGCTACACCTTC
TRBV3-1	TRBJ2-7	NA	NA	CASSHSATYEQYF	TGTGCCAGCAGCCACAGCGCTACCTACGAGCAGTACTTC
TRBV28	TRBJ2-7	many	NA	CASTKGRPPYEQYF	TGTGCCAGCACCAAGGGGCGACCCCCCTACGAGCAGTACTTC
TRBV6-5	TRBJ1-1	NA	NA	CASSYTYKNTEAFF	TGTGCCAGCAGTTACACCTACAAGAACACTGAAGCTTTCTTT
TRBV15	TRBJ2-3	many	NA	CATSRPQGLSTDTQYF	TGTGCCACCAGCAGACCCCAGGGTCTGAGCACAGATACGCAGTATTTT
TRBV2	TRBJ2-7	few	NA	CASKGTANTYEQYF	TGTGCCAGCAAAGGGACCGCCAATACCTACGAGCAGTACTTC
TRBV2	TRBJ1-1	many	NA	CASSEEWPEAFF	TGTGCCAGCAGTGAGGAGTGGCCCGAAGCTTTCTTT
TRBV20-1	TRBJ1-5	many	NA	CSARVPGDNQPQHF	TGCAGTGCTAGGGTACCCGGGGACAATCAGCCCCAGCATTTT
TRBV20-1	TRBJ1-5	many	NA	CSATGRIALRNQPQHF	TGCAGTGCTACCGGGAGAATAGCCCTCCGCAATCAGCCCCAGCATTTT
TRBV20-1	TRBJ2-7	many	NA	CSAADQGEQYF	TGCAGTGCCGCGGACCAAGGCGAGCAGTACTTC
TRBV28	TRBJ1-5	many	TRBD1	CASSLKTGGQPQHF	TGTGCCAGCAGTTTAAAAACAGGGGGGCAGCCCCAGCATTTT
TRBV29-1	TRBJ2-2	many	NA	CSVLRENTGELFF	TGCAGCGTCCTCCGGGAGAACACCGGGGAGCTGTTTTTT
TRBV2	TRBJ2-5	many	NA	CASRGDSKTETQYF	TGTGCCAGCAGAGGGGACTCAAAAACGGAGACCCAGTACTTC
TRBV5-1	TRBJ2-1	NA	TRBD1	CASSPNTGGAAAAEQFF	TGCGCCAGCAGCCCAAACACAGGGGGCGCGGCTGCCGCTGAGCAGTTCTTC
TRBV29-1	TRBJ2-3	NA	NA	CSGGRTDTQYF	TGCAGCGGGGGGCGCACAGATACGCAGTATTTT
TRBV20-1	TRBJ2-3	many	TRBD2	CSATMTSGGPTDTQYF	TGCAGTGCGACGATGACTAGCGGGGGGCCTACAGATACGCAGTATTTT
TRBV28	TRBJ2-7	many	NA	CASIRDLYYEQYF	TGTGCCAGCATTAGGGATCTCTATTACGAGCAGTACTTC
TRBV20-1	TRBJ1-6	many	TRBD1	CSARKTGANSPLHF	TGCAGTGCTAGGAAGACAGGGGCTAATTCACCCCTCCACTTT
TRBV5-1	TRBJ1-1	few	TRBD1	CASSTGQGGTEAFF	TGCGCCAGCAGCACGGGACAGGGGGGCACTGAAGCTTTCTTT
TRBV4-1	TRBJ1-2	many	TRBD1	CASSQWTGQGYGYTF	TGCGCCAGCAGCCAGTGGACAGGGCAGGGCTATGGCTACACCTTC
TRBV5-1	TRBJ2-7	many	TRBD2	CASSFSGGLSYEQYF	TGCGCCAGCAGCTTTAGCGGGGGACTCTCCTACGAGCAGTACTTC
TRBV7-2	TRBJ1-6	many	TRBD1	CASSLFGTGLAPLHF	TGTGCCAGCAGCTTATTTGGGACAGGGTTAGCACCCCTCCACTTT
TRBV10-3	TRBJ2-2	medium-sized	TRBD1	CAISDWDSTGELFF	TGTGCCATCAGTGATTGGGACAGCACCGGGGAGCTGTTTTTT
TRBV10-3	TRBJ1-5	many	TRBD1	CAISSDRVNQPQHF	TGTGCCATCAGCTCAGACAGGGTCAATCAGCCCCAGCATTTT
TRBV28	TRBJ2-1	few	NA	CASSFQGSASHEQFF	TGTGCCAGCAGTTTCCAGGGATCTGCATCACATGAGCAGTTCTTC
TRBV6-2/TRBV6-3	TRBJ1-1	many	NA	CASSSSGRTEAFF	TGTGCCAGCAGTTCCTCAGGGCGAACTGAAGCTTTCTTT
TRBV20-1	TRBJ1-1	many	TRBD1	CSASQGVDTEAFF	TGCAGTGCTAGTCAGGGGGTAGACACTGAAGCTTTCTTT
TRBV4-1	TRBJ2-5	many	TRBD1	CASSQGTGREETQYF	TGCGCCAGCAGCCAGGGGACAGGGAGAGAAGAGACCCAGTACTTC
TRBV6-1	TRBJ1-1	NA	TRBD1	CASSEVGQGTEAFF	TGTGCCAGCAGTGAAGTCGGACAGGGAACTGAAGCTTTCTTT
TRBV30	TRBJ2-3	many	NA	CAWSKRARVDTQYF	TGTGCCTGGAGTAAAAGGGCCAGGGTGGATACGCAGTATTTT
TRBV20-1	TRBJ1-1	many	NA	CSAGRGSGGTEAFF	TGCAGTGCTGGCCGGGGGTCTGGGGGCACTGAAGCTTTCTTT
TRBV6-5	TRBJ1-5	many	NA	CASKKGRHQPQHF	TGTGCCAGCAAAAAGGGTCGGCATCAGCCCCAGCATTTT
TRBV29-1	TRBJ2-7	many	TRBD1	CSVGYWDRIYEQYF	TGCAGCGTTGGATATTGGGACAGGATCTACGAGCAGTACTTC
TRBV29-1	TRBJ2-3	many	TRBD1	CSVEGQGSTDTQYF	TGCAGCGTTGAAGGACAGGGGTCCACAGATACGCAGTATTTT
TRBV11-2	TRBJ1-2	many	NA	CASSFMATDYYGYTF	TGTGCCAGCAGCTTCATGGCAACGGATTACTATGGCTACACCTTC